These 16 T cell receptor beta chains were sequenced from one sample in a study of T cell clonality in common variable immunodeficiency. The method was immunoSEQ multiplex PCR; TCRdb's version includes in-frame clones alone and lacks a portion of them. This repertoire holds around 30,000 clones, and none appear only once. For these receptors, no antigen is known. Study findings and constraints: Fewer deletions and N-nucleotide insertions were reportedly seen in common variable immunodeficiency TCR beta sequences.

The sample was peripheral blood mononuclear cells. The receptors derive from a human donor with common variable immunodeficiency.

This clone was seen many times. The CDR3 is cut off 3 residues early in the read; its end comes from the germline J gene. The chain has TRBV19 and TRBJ2-1; 11 bases agree with TRBD2. Losses at the gene ends were 3 bases for V and 4 bases for J; bases not matched to a gene: 8. Germline V lookup: CDR1 LNHDA, CDR2 SQIVND (reference sequence). The CDR3 extends over 17 amino acids. The DNA read from the CDR3 is TGTGCCAGTAGTATTTTAGCGGGAGGGCCCTCGTACAATGAG. This translates into CASSILAGGPSYNE. In full, the CDR3 is CASSILAGGPSYNEQFF.

This clone was counted between two and nine times. The CDR3 end is not reached by the read, which stops 3 residues before it; the germline J gene fills it in. This chain joins TRBV2 and TRBJ2-1; 9 bases are a match to TRBD2. The V gene end was trimmed by 1 base and the J gene end by 3 bases; junction bases not matched to a gene: 4. Germline CDR1 SNHLY, CDR2 FYNNEI. This CDR3 has 16 residues. The part of the CDR3 DNA that was read is TGTGCCAGCAGTGAAGAGGGGACTAGCTACTACAATGAG. It yields the protein CASSEEGTSYYNE. The complete CDR3 sequence is CASSEEGTSYYNEQFF.

There are many counts of this clone. The read stops 3 residues short of the end of the CDR3; the missing end is completed from the germline J gene. The chain recombines TRBV7-9 with TRBJ2-7, with TRBD2 matching 8 bases. There are 15 residues in the CDR3. Germline V lookup: CDR1 SEHNR, CDR2 FQNEAQ (reference sequence). With V trimmed by 5 bases and J by 5 bases, 11 bases remained unmatched. CDR3 DNA (partial): TGTGCCAGCAGCAATCTAAGGACTAGCTTCGACGAG. Encoded protein: CASSNLRTSFDE. The entire CDR3 is CASSNLRTSFDEQYF.

This clone appeared many times. The missing CDR3 end, 3 residues past where the read stops, is filled in from the germline J gene. This chain links TRBV5-6 with TRBJ1-5; 7 bases line up with TRBD1. The CDR3 contains 14 residues. Per germline, CDR1 SGHDT and CDR2 YYEEEE. J lost 4 bases, V lost 4 bases, and 5 bases had no gene match. CDR3 sequence: CASSPRQGNQPQHF. Incomplete CDR3 DNA: TGTGCCAGCAGCCCCAGACAGGGTAATCAGCCC.

Only a few counts were recorded for this clone. The read gets to within 3 residues of the CDR3 end, and the germline J gene fills in the rest. V gene TRBV7-2 combines with J gene TRBJ2-7, with D possibly TRBD1 on 6 matching bases. The CDR3 runs 13 residues. V gave up 5 bases and J gave up 6 bases, with 14 bases separating them. Germline V gene lookup returns CDR1 SGHTA and CDR2 FQGNSA. The CDR3 bases that were read are TGTGCCAGCAGCGCAGCACAGGGAACCGAG. Its translation is CASSAAQGTE. The whole CDR3 is CASSAAQGTEQYF.

As regards this clone: The read halts 3 residues ahead of the CDR3 end, with the missing end drawn from the germline J gene. The gene calls are TRBV11-2 and TRBJ2-5; D perhaps matches TRBD2 (5 bases). V shed 5 bases and J shed 7 bases, with 20 bases lying between them. The CDR3 contains 15 residues. CDR1 is SGHAT, CDR2 FQNNGV, per germline. Here the CDR3 reads CASSPMAGRVGTQYF. Partial CDR3 DNA: TGTGCCAGCAGCCCCATGGCGGGCCGGGTGGGGACC.

A few counts support this clone. The read ends 3 residues shy of where the CDR3 ends; the end is completed using the germline J gene. The rearrangement uses TRBV7-9 and TRBJ2-2; D not resolved. CDR3 length equals 13 residues. Between the trimmed V and J ends, which lost 4 bases and 7 bases, there was a span of 10 bases. Germline CDR1 SEHNR, CDR2 FQNEAQ (reference sequence). Here the CDR3 reads CASSSLSRGELFF. The part of the CDR3 DNA that was read is TGTGCCAGCAGCTCGCTCTCGCGCGGGGAG.

The table lists this clone with a few counts. With the read ending 3 residues before the CDR3 end, the germline J gene is used to fill in that end. The V call is TRBV19, the J call TRBJ2-1; a possible D gene is TRBD1 (6 bases). CDR3 size: 16 residues. V was pared by 5 bases and J by 0 bases, with 14 bases between. Per the germline V gene, CDR1 is LNHDA and CDR2 is SQIVND (reference sequence). The CDR3 loop is CASSPSGVSSYNEQFF. Partial CDR3 DNA: TGTGCCAGTAGTCCCTCAGGGGTCAGCTCCTACAATGAG.

This clone has only a few counts. The missing CDR3 end, 3 residues past where the read stops, is filled in from the germline J gene. This sequence joins TRBV29-1 and TRBJ2-1; TRBD2 agrees at 11 bases. Germline loops: CDR1 SQVTM, CDR2 ANQGSEA. The CDR3 runs 15 residues. Trimming at V came to 7 bases and at J to 7 bases, leaving 12 bases not matched to a gene. CDR3 loop: CSARAASGRINEQFF. The CDR3 bases that were read are TGCAGCGCCCGGGCCGCTAGCGGGAGGATAAATGAG.

This clone was counted only a few times. The CDR3 end is not reached by the read, which stops 3 residues before it; the germline J gene fills it in. This chain connects TRBV30 to TRBJ2-7; the D is unclear. Trimming stripped 1 base from V and 1 base from J, with 17 bases between. Germline CDR1 and CDR2: GTSNPN and SVGIG (reference sequence). This CDR3 contains 16 residues. CDR3 sequence reads: CAWSAARSDRSYEQYF. CDR3 bases read: TGTGCCTGGAGTGCCGCCCGAAGCGATAGATCCTACGAG.

This clone was recorded many times. With the read ending 3 residues before the CDR3 end, the germline J gene is used to fill in that end. The identical CDR3 is also encoded by other nucleotide sequences in the sample. V gene TRBV7-3 combines with J gene TRBJ2-1, with D tentatively TRBD1 (6 bases). CDR3 length: 13 residues. Deletions cut 2 bases from V and 5 bases from J, with 7 bases between. The germline CDR1 and CDR2 sequences are SGHTA and FQGTGA. The chain's CDR3 is CASSLAGDNEQFF. CDR3 bases read: TGTGCCAGCAGCTTAGCAGGGGACAATGAG.

This clone was seen more than once but under ten times. The CDR3 end is not reached by the read, which stops 3 residues before it; the germline J gene fills it in. The chain links TRBV30 to TRBJ2-1; the D gene is possibly TRBD1 (7 bases). The CDR3 extends over 17 amino acids. Germline values: CDR1 GTSNPN, CDR2 SVGIG (reference sequence). The ends were cut back, 4 bases at V and 0 bases at J, with 19 bases in the middle. The CDR3 sequence: CAWTRDRSFSSYNEQFF. The sequenced CDR3 bases are TGTGCCTGGACGCGGGACAGATCCTTCAGCTCCTACAATGAG.

This clone has a handful of counts. The CDR3 end lies 3 residues beyond the end of the read and is filled in from the germline J gene. This chain links TRBV7-9 with TRBJ2-7; 7 bases map to TRBD1. Germline V gene data show CDR1 as SEHNR and CDR2 as FQNEAQ (reference sequence). The CDR3 is 14 amino acids. V lost 5 bases, J lost 2 bases, and 6 bases stayed unmatched. The CDR3 loop is CASSPSGTAYEQYF. The part of the CDR3 DNA that was read is TGTGCCAGCAGCCCATCCGGGACAGCCTACGAG.

This clone was seen only a few times. From the germline J gene comes the end of the CDR3, since the read stops 3 residues before it. V and J are TRBV18 and TRBJ2-1; TRBD2 aligns across 7 bases. This CDR3 comprises 13 residues. Germline trimming cut 1 base from V and 9 bases from J; bases unmatched to any gene: 3. Germline V gene data show CDR1 as KGHSH and CDR2 as LQKENI. Partial CDR3 DNA: TGTGCCAGCTCACCACGGGAGCGGGGTGAG. Protein: CASSPRERGE. The CDR3 in full is CASSPRERGEQFF.

This clone occurred a few times. Read data end 3 residues before the CDR3 end; the end is taken from the germline J gene. The V gene is TRBV7-3, the J gene TRBJ2-1; the match to TRBD2 covers 8 bases. Unmatched junction bases numbered 12, after V lost 6 bases and J lost 8 bases. The CDR3 consists of 15 residues. Germline CDR1 is SGHTA and CDR2 is FQGTGA. CDR3 bases read: TGTGCCAGCAGGAGTACGGGACTAGAGTATTATGAG. This translates into CASRSTGLEYYE. The whole CDR3 sequence is CASRSTGLEYYEQFF. The whole variable domain, filled in from reference TRBV7-3 and TRBJ2-1, reads GAGVSQTPSNKVTEKGKYVELRCDPISGHTALYWYRQSLGQGPEFLIYFQGTGAADDSGLPNDRFFAVRPEGSVSTLKIQRTERGDSAVYLCASRSTGLEYYEQFFGPGTRLTVL.

Ten or more counts support this clone. Read sequence stops 3 residues before the CDR3 end, and the germline J gene provides the missing end. The chain links TRBV10-3 to TRBJ1-1; D uncertain. Germline V CDR1 and CDR2: ENHRY, SYGVKD. Trimming shortened V by 5 bases and J by 7 bases, and 14 bases separated the two germline ends. CDR3 length: 13 amino acids. CDR3 sequence: CAISNRGSGEAFF. The part of the CDR3 DNA that was read is TGTGCCATCAGTAATCGCGGGTCTGGTGAA.